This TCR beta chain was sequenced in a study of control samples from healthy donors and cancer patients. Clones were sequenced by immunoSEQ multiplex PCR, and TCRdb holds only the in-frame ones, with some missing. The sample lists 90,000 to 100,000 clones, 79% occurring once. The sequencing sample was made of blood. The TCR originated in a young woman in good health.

The CDR3 DNA sequence: TGTGCCAGCAGCCCCCGGGACCGGCGGGAGCAGTACTTC. Its translation is CASSPRDRREQYF. The chain is built from TRBV3-1 (or the pseudogene TRBV3-2) and TRBJ2-7; D tentatively fits TRBD1 or TRBD2 (5 bases each). This CDR3 has 13 residues. Trimming cost V 4 bases and J 7 bases, with 14 bases left between them. CDR1 is LGHDT and CDR2 is YNNKEL in the germline V gene (reference sequence).